The present T cell receptor (beta chain) was sequenced within a study of shared clonotypes between healthy human individuals. Assay: immunoSEQ multiplex PCR; the TCRdb copy retains only in-frame clones and omits some. This table holds 2 million to 2.5 million clones, 90% to 97% found once. Study-level findings and limits: Rarefaction showed sorted-subset sequencing was incomplete despite large depth. Non-shared clonotypes displayed generation probabilities falling below those of clonotypes present in all four donors. Read depth was anticipated to influence clonotype sharing among donors.

With 4 bases clipped from V and 2 bases from J, the junction kept 12 bases outside the gene matches. Germline V gene data show CDR1 as MGHRA and CDR2 as YSYEKL. This CDR3 has 19 amino acids. Comment on this clone: Its matching antigen is unknown.

The receptor was derived from a man between 18 and 29 years old in good health. The chain recombines TRBV4-1 with TRBJ2-3, with 13 positions matching TRBD2. Sequencing was performed on naive CD4+ T cells sorted from blood. Described subset: CD45RA+ positively selected. The CDR3 bases are TGCGCCAGCAGCCCCCTTCCCACTAGCGGGGGGGCCGACACAGATACGCAGTATTTT. It encodes CASSPLPTSGGADTDTQYF.